This TCR beta chain emerged from a study of blood T cell repertoires in COVID-19. On the study more broadly: Samples taken during acute and convalescent COVID-19 were collected in the United States, Italy and Spain. PBMCs, B-cell-depleted T cells, or T cells provided the cDNA or gDNA that made up the material.

The length of the CDR3 is 13 residues. With 4 bases clipped from V and 14 bases from J, the junction kept 10 bases outside the gene matches. From germline, CDR1 is KGHDR and CDR2 SFDVKD. Measured with immunoSEQ multiplex PCR; TCRdb has only the in-frame clones, and not every one. The data show around 140,000 clones, around 81% seen once. Sequencing was done on a sample of peripheral blood. This TCR came from a human donor in a cohort sampled during active COVID-19. V gene TRBV24-1 combines with J gene TRBJ2-1, with 7 bases fitting TRBD2. CDR3 sequence: CATSDSLPRGEFF. For the CDR3, the DNA is TGTGCCACCAGTGACTCTCTGCCCCGGGGGGAGTTCTTC.